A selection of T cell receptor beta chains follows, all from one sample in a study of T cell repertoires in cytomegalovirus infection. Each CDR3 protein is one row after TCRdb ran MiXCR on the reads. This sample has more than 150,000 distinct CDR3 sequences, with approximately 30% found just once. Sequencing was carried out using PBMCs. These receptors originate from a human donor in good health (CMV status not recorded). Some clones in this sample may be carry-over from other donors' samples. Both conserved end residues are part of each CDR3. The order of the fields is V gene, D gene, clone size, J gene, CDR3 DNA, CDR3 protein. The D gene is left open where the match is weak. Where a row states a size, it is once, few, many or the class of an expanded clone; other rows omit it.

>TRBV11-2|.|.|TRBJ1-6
TGTGCCAGCAGCGTCACACGGGAGGGGAATTCACCCCTCCACTTT
CASSVTREGNSPLHF
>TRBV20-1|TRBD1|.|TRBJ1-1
TGCAGTGCCCCGAAATCAGGGGGCCGCAACGCTGAAGCTTTCTTT
CSAPKSGGRNAEAFF
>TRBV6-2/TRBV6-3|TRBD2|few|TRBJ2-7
TGTGCCAGCAGTCTAGCGGGGGAGAACTACGAGCAGTACTTC
CASSLAGENYEQYF
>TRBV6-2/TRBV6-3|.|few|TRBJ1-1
TGTGCCAGCAGTTACGGGTCCGACGATTTCTTT
CASSYGSDDFF
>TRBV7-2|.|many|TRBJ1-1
TGTGCCAGCAGCTCAAAGAGGGGGGGTGGGAACACTGAAGCTTTCTTT
CASSSKRGGGNTEAFF
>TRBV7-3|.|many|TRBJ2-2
TGTGCCAGCAGCTCACTCACCGGGGAGCTGTTTTTT
CASSSLTGELFF
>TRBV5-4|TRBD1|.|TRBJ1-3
TGTGCCGGGGGACAGGGGGGAAACACCATATATTTT
CAGGQGGNTIYF
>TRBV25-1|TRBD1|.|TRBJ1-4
TGTGCCAGCAACACACAGGGGGCAGGTGAAAAACTGTTTTTT
CASNTQGAGEKLFF
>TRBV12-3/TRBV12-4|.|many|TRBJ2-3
TGTGCCAGCAGGCCAGGAATAATCGGGAACCTCACAGATACGCAGTATTTT
CASRPGIIGNLTDTQYF
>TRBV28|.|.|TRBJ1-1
TGTGCCAGCACCTCCAGGACAGACCTGAGTGAAGCTTTCTTT
CASTSRTDLSEAFF
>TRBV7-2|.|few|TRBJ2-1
TGTGCCAGCAGCGTCGACAGGGAGGGTAATGAGCAGTTCTTC
CASSVDREGNEQFF
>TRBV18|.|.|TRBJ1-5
TGTGCCAGCTCGGGACAAATGAGCAATCAGCCCCAGCATTTT
CASSGQMSNQPQHF
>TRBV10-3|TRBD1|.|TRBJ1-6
TGTGCCATCAGTGAACGACAGGGCAATTCACCCCTCCACTTT
CAISERQGNSPLHF
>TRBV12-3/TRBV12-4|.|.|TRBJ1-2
TGTGCCAGCGCCAGCGAGGGGGGGCCTGGCTACACCTTC
CASASEGGPGYTF
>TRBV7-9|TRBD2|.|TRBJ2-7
TGTGCCAACAGCTTAGCTCTAGCGGGGAGCGAGCAGTACTTC
CANSLALAGSEQYF
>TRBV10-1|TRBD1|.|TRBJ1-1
TGCGACAGCAGTGCTACAGGGGGCTTGCACACTGAAGCTTTCTTT
CDSSATGGLHTEAFF
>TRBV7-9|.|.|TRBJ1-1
TGTGCCAGCAGCTTCACGAACACTGAAGCTTTCTTT
CASSFTNTEAFF
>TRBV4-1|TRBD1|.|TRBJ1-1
TGCGCCAGCAGCCCCACCCAGACAGGGGAGAACACTGAAGCTTTCTTT
CASSPTQTGENTEAFF
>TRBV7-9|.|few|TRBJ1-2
TGTGCCAGCAGCCTAGAGTGGACTAACTATGGCTACACCTTC
CASSLEWTNYGYTF
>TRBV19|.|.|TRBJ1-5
TGTGCCAGTAGTCTCCGGGTGGCGACAAATCAGCCCCAGCATTTT
CASSLRVATNQPQHF
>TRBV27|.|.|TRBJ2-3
TGTGCCAGCAGTTACCCAGCCGTAGATACGCAGTATTTT
CASSYPAVDTQYF
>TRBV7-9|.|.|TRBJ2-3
TGTGCCAGCAGCTCGGACACGTCAACGCAGTATTTT
CASSSDTSTQYF
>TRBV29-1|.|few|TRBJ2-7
TGCAGCGTTGGGGCAGGGGAAAGCTCCTACGAGCAGTACTTC
CSVGAGESSYEQYF
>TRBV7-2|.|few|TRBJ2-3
TGTGCCAGCAGCTTAGTGAACGGGCTCACAGATACGCAGTATTTT
CASSLVNGLTDTQYF
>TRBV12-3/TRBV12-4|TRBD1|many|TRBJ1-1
TGTGCCAGCAGTCCGATTAAGACAGGGCTGTACACTGAAGCTTTCTTT
CASSPIKTGLYTEAFF
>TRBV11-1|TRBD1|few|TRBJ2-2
TGTGCCAGCAGCCCATCCCGGACAGGGGCCACCGGGGAGCTGTTTTTT
CASSPSRTGATGELFF
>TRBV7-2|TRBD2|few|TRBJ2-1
TGTGCCAGCAGCCGCGGGACTATAAATGAGCAGTTCTTC
CASSRGTINEQFF
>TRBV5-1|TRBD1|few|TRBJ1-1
TGCGCCAGCAGCCCCCGGGACAGTGGCGAGGGATTCACTGAAGCTTTCTTT
CASSPRDSGEGFTEAFF
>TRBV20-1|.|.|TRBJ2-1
TGCAGTGCTAGCGAACAGTTGTTCTCCAATGAGCAGTTCTTC
CSASEQLFSNEQFF
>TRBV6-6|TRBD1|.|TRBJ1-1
TGTGCCAGCAGTTACCCAGTCACAGGGGTCCCTGAAGCTTTCTTT
CASSYPVTGVPEAFF
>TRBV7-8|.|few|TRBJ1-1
TGTGCCAGCAGCCATCATCAGGGAGGGAACACTGAAGCTTTCTTT
CASSHHQGGNTEAFF
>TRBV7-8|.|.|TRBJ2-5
TGTGCCAGCAGTCCCGGGACCCTCGGGACCCAGTACTTC
CASSPGTLGTQYF
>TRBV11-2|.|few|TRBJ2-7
TGTGCCAGCAGTGCCGTTCGGGGCCGGAACTACGAGCAGTACTTC
CASSAVRGRNYEQYF
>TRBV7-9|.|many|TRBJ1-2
TGTGCCAGCAGTTCCAGCGGGGGTCGCTATGGCTACACCTTC
CASSSSGGRYGYTF
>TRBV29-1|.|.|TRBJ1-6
TGCAGCGTTGGAGCCAGTACCAATTCACCCCTCCACTTT
CSVGASTNSPLHF
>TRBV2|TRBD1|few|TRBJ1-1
TGTGCCAGCAGCTTAATACAGGGGGGTACTGAAGCTTTCTTT
CASSLIQGGTEAFF
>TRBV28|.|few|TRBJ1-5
TGTGCCAGCAGTTTATTGCGGCGGATTAGCAATCAGCCCCAGCATTTT
CASSLLRRISNQPQHF
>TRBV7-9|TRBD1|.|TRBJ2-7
TGTGCCAGCAGCTTAAGACAGGGCTTCCACGAGCAGTACTTC
CASSLRQGFHEQYF
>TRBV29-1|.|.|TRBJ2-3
TGCAGCGTTAAGGGACACTGGACAGAAGATACGCAGTATTTT
CSVKGHWTEDTQYF
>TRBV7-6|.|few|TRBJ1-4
TGTGCCAGCAGCTCTTTACAGGGAAGAACTGAAAAACTGTTTTTT
CASSSLQGRTEKLFF
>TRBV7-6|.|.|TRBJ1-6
TGTGCCAGCAGCTCACAGGGAAATGGCCATAATTCACCCCTCCACTTT
CASSSQGNGHNSPLHF
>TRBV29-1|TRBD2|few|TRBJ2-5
TGCAGCGTTGAAGGGAGCGGGAAAGAGACCCAGTACTTC
CSVEGSGKETQYF
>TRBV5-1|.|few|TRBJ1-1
TGCGCCAGCAGCTTAGAAGTAGTGGGGGGGACTGAAGCTTTCTTT
CASSLEVVGGTEAFF
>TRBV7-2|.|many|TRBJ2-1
TGTGCCAGCAGCTTAGGTTCAGGGGCAGGGTATGAGCAGTTCTTC
CASSLGSGAGYEQFF
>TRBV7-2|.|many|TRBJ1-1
TGTGCCAGCAGCAGAGGACCAGCGGGGGCTGAAGCTTTCTTT
CASSRGPAGAEAFF
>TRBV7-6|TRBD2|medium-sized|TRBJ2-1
TGTGCCAGCAGCATGGGACTAGTCGGTCACAATGAGCAGTTCTTC
CASSMGLVGHNEQFF
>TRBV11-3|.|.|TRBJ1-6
TGTGCCAGCAGCCGCCGGGACTATAATTCACCCCTCCACTTT
CASSRRDYNSPLHF
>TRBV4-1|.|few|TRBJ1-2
TGCGCCAGCAGCCAAGATGGTGTTAACGGCCAACCCTATGGCTACACCTTC
CASSQDGVNGQPYGYTF
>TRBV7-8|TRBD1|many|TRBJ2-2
TGTGCCAGCAGCCCCAGGGGGCGAAAGAACACCGGGGAGCTGTTTTTT
CASSPRGRKNTGELFF
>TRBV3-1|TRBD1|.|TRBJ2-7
TGTGCCAGCAGCCCTAACAGGGGGCTCGGCGAGCAGTACTTC
CASSPNRGLGEQYF
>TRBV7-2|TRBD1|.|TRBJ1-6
TGTGCCAGCAGCTTAAACAGGGGGTCAGGGAATTCACCCCTCCACTTT
CASSLNRGSGNSPLHF
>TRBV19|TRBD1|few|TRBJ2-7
TGTGCCATAACAGGGGAAACCTACGAGCAGTACTTC
CAITGETYEQYF
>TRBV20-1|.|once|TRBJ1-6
TGCAGTGCTAGAGATCAGAGGGGAGGAGGTTCACCCCTCCACTTT
CSARDQRGGGSPLHF
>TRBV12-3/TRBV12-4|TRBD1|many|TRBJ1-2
TGTGCCAGCAGTCCCCGCCTCGAGTTACAGGGGGCAAACTATGGCTACACCTTC
CASSPRLELQGANYGYTF
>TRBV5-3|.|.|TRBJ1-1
TGTGCCAGCAGCTTGGTGGGACGGCGGGACACTGAAGCTTTCTTT
CASSLVGRRDTEAFF